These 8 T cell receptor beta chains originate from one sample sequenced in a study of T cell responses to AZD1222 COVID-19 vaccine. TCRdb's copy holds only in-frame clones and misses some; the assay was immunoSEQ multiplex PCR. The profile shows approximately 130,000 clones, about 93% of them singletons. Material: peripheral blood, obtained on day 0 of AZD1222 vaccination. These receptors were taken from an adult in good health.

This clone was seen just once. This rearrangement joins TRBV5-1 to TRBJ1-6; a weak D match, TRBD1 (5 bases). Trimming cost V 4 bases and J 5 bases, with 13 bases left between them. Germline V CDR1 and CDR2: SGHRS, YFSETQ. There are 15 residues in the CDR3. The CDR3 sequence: CASSIRDGHNSPLHF. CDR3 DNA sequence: TGCGCCAGCAGCATCCGGGACGGACATAATTCACCCCTCCACTTT.

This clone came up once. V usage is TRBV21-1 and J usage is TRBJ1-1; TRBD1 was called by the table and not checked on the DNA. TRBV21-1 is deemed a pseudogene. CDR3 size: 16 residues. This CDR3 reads CASSKGIRAGNTEAFF. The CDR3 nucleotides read TGTGCCAGCAGCAAAGGCATCAGGGCAGGAAACACTGAAGCTTTCTTT.

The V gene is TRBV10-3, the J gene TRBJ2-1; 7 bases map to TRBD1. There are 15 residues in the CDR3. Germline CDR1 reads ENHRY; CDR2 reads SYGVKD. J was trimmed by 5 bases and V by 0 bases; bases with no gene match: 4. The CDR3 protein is CAISESPGGNNEQFF. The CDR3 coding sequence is TGTGCCATCAGTGAGTCACCAGGGGGAAACAATGAGCAGTTCTTC.

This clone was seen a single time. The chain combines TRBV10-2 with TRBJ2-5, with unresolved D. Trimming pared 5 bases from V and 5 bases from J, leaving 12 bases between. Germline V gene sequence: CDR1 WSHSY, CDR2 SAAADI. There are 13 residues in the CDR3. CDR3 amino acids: CASSRAEPETQYF. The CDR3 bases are TGCGCCAGCAGTAGAGCTGAGCCGGAGACCCAGTACTTC.

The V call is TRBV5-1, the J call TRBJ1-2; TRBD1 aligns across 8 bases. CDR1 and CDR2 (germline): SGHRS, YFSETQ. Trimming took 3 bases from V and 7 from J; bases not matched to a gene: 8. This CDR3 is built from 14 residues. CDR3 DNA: TGCGCCAGCAGCTGGCCGGACAGGGTTGGTGGCTACACCTTC. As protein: CASSWPDRVGGYTF.

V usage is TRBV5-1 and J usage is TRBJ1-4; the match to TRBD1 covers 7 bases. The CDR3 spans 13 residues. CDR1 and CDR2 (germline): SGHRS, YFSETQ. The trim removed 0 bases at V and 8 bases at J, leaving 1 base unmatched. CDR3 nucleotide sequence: TGCGCCAGCAGCTTGGGGGACAGAGAAAAACTGTTTTTT. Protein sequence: CASSLGDREKLFF.

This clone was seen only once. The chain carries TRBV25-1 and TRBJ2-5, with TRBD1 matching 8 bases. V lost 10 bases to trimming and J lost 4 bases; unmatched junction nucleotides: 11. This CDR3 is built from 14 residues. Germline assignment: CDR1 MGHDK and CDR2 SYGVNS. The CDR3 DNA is TGTGCCACCTTCCGAGCAGGGGGCGTAGAGACCCAGTACTTC. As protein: CATFRAGGVETQYF.

CDR3 nucleotide sequence: TGTGCCAGCAGCTTACGGGGCGAGCGGGGGGGCAGGAATGAGCAGTTCTTC. It is translated as CASSLRGERGGRNEQFF. The rearrangement uses TRBV7-8 and TRBJ2-1; 10 bases agree with TRBD2. Germline loops: CDR1 SGHVS, CDR2 FQNEAQ. The CDR3 sequence is 17 residues long. With V trimmed by 2 bases and J by 7 bases, 11 bases remained unmatched. Complete variable domain (other parts from reference TRBV7-8 and TRBJ2-1): GAGVSQSPRYKVAKRGQDVALRCDPISGHVSLFWYQQALGQGPEFLTYFQNEAQLDKSGLPSDRFFAERPEGSVSTLKIQRTQQEDSAVYLCASSLRGERGGRNEQFFGPGTRLTVL.